The clone carrying this T cell receptor (beta chain) has only a few counts. The antigen remains unidentified. TCRdb redid the calling of the reads with MiXCR, one entry per CDR3 protein. The table records 200,000 to 300,000 distinct CDR3 sequences, 9.1% of them present only once. The record originates from a study of T cell repertoires in cytomegalovirus infection. Across the study: Matching HLA type, along with CMV infection, was indicated by public TCR beta signatures. Notes on the study in general: Pooled public TCR beta family frequency picked out CMV carriers with the relevant HLA.

V lost 5 bases, J lost 2 bases, and 4 bases stayed unmatched. The CDR3 is 14 amino acids. Germline CDR1 and CDR2: SEHNR and FQNEAQ (reference sequence). The TCR originated in a human donor in good health (CMV status not recorded). Some clones in this sample may be carry-over from other donors' samples. The chain recombines TRBV7-9 with TRBJ1-2, with 8 bases lining up with TRBD1. Sequenced material: PBMCs. This CDR3 is CASSANRGNYGYTF. The CDR3 DNA reads TGTGCCAGCAGCGCAAACAGGGGGAACTATGGCTACACCTTC.